This T cell receptor (beta chain) was recorded in a study of blood T cell dynamics during melanoma immunotherapy (dated by TCRdb to the early 2020s). For context, the study as a whole: Patients with metastatic melanoma were treated with first-line pembrolizumab or nivolumab plus ipilimumab as standard of care in the United Kingdom. To find early correlates of response, the study profiled the peripheral T cell receptor repertoires of patients with metastatic melanoma both before and after one cycle of checkpoint inhibitor therapy. A training cohort was formed from consecutive patients, and a further independent group of patients from the same centre was pooled into an external validation set. Beyond this particular receptor, the publication reports: The relatively small sample size was acknowledged as something that could potentially limit how far the results can be generalized. Whether the T cell clones behind the repertoire changes were melanoma-specific or instead reflected general immune activation was something the study could not determine. Unlike progressors, patients who went on to achieve disease control showed a bifurcated reorganization of the PBMC repertoire at W3, with either increased clonality or increased diversity.

Sample time point, as interpreted from the label and publication: week 3, after first cycle of checkpoint inhibitor. Blood was sampled before treatment (T0) and at week 3 (W3), after the first cycle of checkpoint blockade. Except for two patients with rapid clinical progression, response was assessed 12 weeks after the first infusion by RECIST 1.1; disease control meant complete response, partial response or stable disease. Any patient who had received prior systemic cancer treatment, was on concomitant immunosuppressant therapy or had synchronous other active malignancies was excluded. Bulk PBMC and plasma cell-free DNA were both sequenced for TCR beta so that circulating cells and T cell turnover could be tracked. Lymphoprep and SepMate tubes were used to isolate PBMC from blood, and red cell lysis was then performed. QIAamp DNA Blood Mini kits were used to extract DNA from PBMC and from sorted T cell subsets.

Every bulk PBMC sample had a fixed 350 ng of DNA loaded. Following the manufacturer instructions, the immunoSEQ TCRb Assay kit was used to amplify TCR beta CDR3 sequences from genomic DNA. The KAPA Library Quantification Kit for Illumina platforms was used to quantify the pooled libraries by qPCR. Pooled libraries were clustered at roughly 0.55-1.2 pM and sequenced on an Illumina NextSeq 500. Turning to the authors' computational methods: Analysis of the TCR data relied on immunoSEQ ANALYZER and the R LymphoSeq package. A rearrangement efficiency score was calculated as productive divided by the sum of productive and non-productive CDR3 sequences. Clonality was measured with the Gini coefficient and diversity with the Renyi index at alpha=1, compared pairwise between timepoints within each patient. Clonal relatedness used an edit distance of 3, and repertoire similarity used the Bhattacharyya coefficient, both computed in LymphoSeq. To classify response, a linear discriminant analysis based on week-3 changes in clonality and diversity was built using the R MASS and caret packages. The table was pulled from immuneACCESS by TCRdb, which kept in-frame rearrangements only. Such tables lose some clones; where checked, under half of the loss comes from unresolved V genes, and the rest has no known cause. The DNA was the basis for D and trimming; V, J and clone size are from that table. This sample holds some 12,000 clones; 70% to 90% were observed only once. The ten largest make up approximately 6.4% of the sample.

Counted from cysteine to phenylalanine, this CDR3 has 15 amino acids. Just CDR3 DNA is preserved here, 45 bases in frame from base 1. CDR1 and CDR2 are read off the germline V gene as SGHDT and YYEEEE. Germline trimming amounts to 2 bases on V and 7 bases on J, with 4 as the count of junction bases outside the gene matches. In the case of this clone: What antigen it recognizes has not been identified. Base qualities are not at hand, and no much larger clone is one base apart.

This TCR was sampled from a human donor with melanoma. Sequenced material: blood, taken from a patient treated with checkpoint blockade. The rearranged chain carries TRBV5-6 and TRBJ2-2; TRBD2 aligns with 11 central bases. CDR3 loop: CASSFSGGAIGELFF. The nucleotide sequence is given as TGTGCCAGCAGCTTTAGCGGGGGGGCCATCGGGGAGCTGTTTTTT.